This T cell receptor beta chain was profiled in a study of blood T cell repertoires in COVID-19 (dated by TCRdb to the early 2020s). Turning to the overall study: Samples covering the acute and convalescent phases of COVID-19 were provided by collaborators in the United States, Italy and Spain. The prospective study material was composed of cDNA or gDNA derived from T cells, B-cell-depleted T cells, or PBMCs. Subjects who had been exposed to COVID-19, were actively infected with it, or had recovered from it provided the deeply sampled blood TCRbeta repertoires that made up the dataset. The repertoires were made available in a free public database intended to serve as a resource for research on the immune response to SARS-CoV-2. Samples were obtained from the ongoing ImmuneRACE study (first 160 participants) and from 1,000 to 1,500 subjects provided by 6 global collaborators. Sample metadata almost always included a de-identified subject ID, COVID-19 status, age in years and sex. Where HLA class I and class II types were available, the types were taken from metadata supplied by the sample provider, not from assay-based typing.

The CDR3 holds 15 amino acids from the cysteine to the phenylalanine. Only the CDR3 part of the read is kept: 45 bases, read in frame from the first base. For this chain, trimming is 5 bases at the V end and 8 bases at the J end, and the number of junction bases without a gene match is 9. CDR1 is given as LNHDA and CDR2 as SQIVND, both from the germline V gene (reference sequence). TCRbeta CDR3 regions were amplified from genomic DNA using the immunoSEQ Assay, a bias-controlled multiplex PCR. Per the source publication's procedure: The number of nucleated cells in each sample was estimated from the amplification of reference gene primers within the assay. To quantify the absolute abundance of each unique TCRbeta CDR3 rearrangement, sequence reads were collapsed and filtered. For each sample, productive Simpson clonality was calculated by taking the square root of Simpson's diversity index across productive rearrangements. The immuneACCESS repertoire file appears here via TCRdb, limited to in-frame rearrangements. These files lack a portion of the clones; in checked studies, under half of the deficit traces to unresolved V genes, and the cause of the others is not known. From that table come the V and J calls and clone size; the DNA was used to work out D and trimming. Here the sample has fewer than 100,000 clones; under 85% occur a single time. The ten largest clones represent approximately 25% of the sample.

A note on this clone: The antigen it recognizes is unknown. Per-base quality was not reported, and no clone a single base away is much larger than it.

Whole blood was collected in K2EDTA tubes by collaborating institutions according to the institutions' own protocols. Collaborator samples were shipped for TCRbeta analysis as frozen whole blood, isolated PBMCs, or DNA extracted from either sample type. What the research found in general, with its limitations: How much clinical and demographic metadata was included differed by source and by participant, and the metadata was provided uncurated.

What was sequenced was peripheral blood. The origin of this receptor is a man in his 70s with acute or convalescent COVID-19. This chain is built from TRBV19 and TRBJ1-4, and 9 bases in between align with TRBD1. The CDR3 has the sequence CASSVQGARGEKLFF. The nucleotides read TGTGCCAGTAGTGTACAGGGGGCGAGAGGGGAAAAACTGTTTTTT.